This TCR beta chain was sequenced in a study of Ad26.COV2.S vaccination and SARS-CoV-2 variants. Documented treatment: 15 to 20 received Ad26.COV2.S at low or high dose, single or two shots; 5 received placebo; per-sample allocation not given. After the first vaccine or placebo injection, samples were drawn on day 63. The study's findings and limits: Comparable non-spike TCR breadth was observed in vaccine and placebo recipients. A substantial breadth of spike-specific CD8+ and CD4+ T cell responses after vaccination has been reported. Vaccine recipients surpassed placebo recipients in spike-specific TCR breadth. An underestimation of total T cell responses may have resulted from the TCR breadth and depth analyses.

TCRdb's copy holds only in-frame clones and misses some; the assay was immunoSEQ multiplex PCR. This table has about 260,000 clones, around 88% appearing once. Points on this clone: The antigen is undetermined.

The TCR sequence derives from a person between 18 and 59 years old who received the Ad26.COV2.S COVID-19 vaccine or a placebo. The input for sequencing was peripheral blood, taken in a trial of Ad26.COV2.S vaccine versus placebo.

CDR3 nucleotides: TGTGCCAGCAGCTTAGCGCGGACTAGCGGGAGGGCCGGGAGAGATACGCAGTATTTT. It encodes CASSLARTSGRAGRDTQYF. The rearrangement joins TRBV7-2 to TRBJ2-3; 15 bases map to TRBD2. V lost 0 bases, J lost 5 bases, and 9 bases stayed unmatched. This CDR3 has 19 residues. Per germline, CDR1 SGHTA and CDR2 FQGNSA.